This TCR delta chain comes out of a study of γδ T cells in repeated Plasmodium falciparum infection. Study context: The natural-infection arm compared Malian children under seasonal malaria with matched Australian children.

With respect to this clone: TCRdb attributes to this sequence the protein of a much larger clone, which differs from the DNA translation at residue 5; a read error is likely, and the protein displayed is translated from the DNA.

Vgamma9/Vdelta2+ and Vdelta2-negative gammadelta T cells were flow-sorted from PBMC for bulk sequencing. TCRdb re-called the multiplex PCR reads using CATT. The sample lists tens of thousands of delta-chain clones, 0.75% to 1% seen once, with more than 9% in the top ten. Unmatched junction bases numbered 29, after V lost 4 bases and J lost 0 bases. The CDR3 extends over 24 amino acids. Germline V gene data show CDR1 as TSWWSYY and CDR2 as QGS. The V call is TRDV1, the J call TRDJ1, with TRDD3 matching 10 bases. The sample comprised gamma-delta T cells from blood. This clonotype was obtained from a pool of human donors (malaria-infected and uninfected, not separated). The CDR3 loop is CALGGSPTSSMYWGITPHTDKLIF. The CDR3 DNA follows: TGTGCTCTTGGGGGATCCCCAACCTCCTCGATGTACTGGGGGATCACCCCTCACACCGATAAACTCATCTTT.